These T cell receptor delta chains were read from a single sample in a study of gamma-delta T cells after stem cell transplantation. TCRdb re-processed the RT-PCR reads using CATT. The sample lists 1,200 to 1,500 delta-chain clones, around 26% seen once, with roughly 34% in the top ten. Sequenced sample: gamma-delta T cells. These receptors were obtained from a human donor. It is not recorded whose cells these are; they may come from a transplant donor. Both conserved end residues are part of each CDR3. D genes are given only for firm matches. Some rows have no size entry. The others give once, few or many, or a class for an expanded clone.

>20|TRDD3|TRDJ1|TRDV2|few
CACDGLYSTGGSVYTDKLIF
TGTGCCTGTGACGGTCTATATTCTACTGGGGGATCGGTTTACACCGATAAACTCATCTTT
>19|TRDD3|TRDJ1|TRDV1|-
CAPGLPLGYWGMYTDKLIF
TGTGCTCCTGGCCTTCCTCTAGGTTACTGGGGGATGTACACCGATAAACTCATCTTT
>22|TRDD2|TRDJ1|TRDV1|few
CALGEQGVSFLVPGNWTDKLIF
TGTGCTCTTGGGGAACAAGGGGTGAGCTTCCTAGTACCGGGGAACTGGACCGATAAACTCATCTTT
>19|-|TRDJ1|TRDV2|medium-sized
CACDTVSLRGWIGTDKLIF
TGTGCCTGTGACACCGTATCCCTACGAGGTTGGATAGGCACCGATAAACTCATCTTT
>12|-|TRDJ2|TRDV1|medium-sized
CALGELGPQLFF
TGTGCTCTTGGGGAACTGGGGCCACAACTCTTCTTT
>21|TRDD3|TRDJ1|TRDV1|few
CALGETIPTNLGDRGTDKLIF
TGTGCTCTTGGGGAGACGATTCCTACAAATCTGGGGGATAGGGGCACCGATAAACTCATCTTT
>25|TRDD3|TRDJ1|TRDV1|few
CALGESGPQPYWGIRPPAYTDKLIF
TGTGCTCTTGGGGAATCAGGCCCTCAACCTTACTGGGGGATACGCCCTCCTGCGTACACCGATAAACTCATCTTT
>18|TRDD3|TRDJ1|TRDV1|few
CALGATLVLGAYTDKLIF
TGTGCTCTTGGGGCGACCTTAGTACTGGGGGCCTACACCGATAAACTCATCTTT
>26|TRDD3|TRDJ2|TRDV1|large
CALGELGPSYDNVLGDTFSLTAQLFF
TGTGCTCTTGGGGAATTGGGTCCTTCCTACGACAACGTACTGGGGGATACTTTCTCTTTGACAGCACAACTCTTCTTT
>15|TRDD3|TRDJ1|TRDV2|-
CACDKLGDNTDKLIF
TGTGCCTGTGATAAACTGGGGGACAACACCGATAAACTCATCTTT
>19|TRDD3|TRDJ3|TRDV2|large
CACDTLGDTDSWDTRQMFF
TGTGCCTGTGACACCTTGGGGGATACGGACTCCTGGGACACCCGACAGATGTTTTTC
>23|-|TRDJ1|TRDV1|few
CALGEQPFLPLVLGVPVSDKLIF
TGTGCTCTTGGGGAACAACCCTTCCTACCCCTTGTACTGGGGGTTCCCGTATCCGATAAACTCATCTTT
>19|TRDD3|TRDJ1|TRDV2|medium-sized
CACDMLDVLGTSHTDKLIF
TGTGCCTGTGACATGCTAGATGTACTGGGGACTAGTCACACCGATAAACTCATCTTT
>16|-|TRDJ1|TRDV1|medium-sized
CALGELRRTHTDKLIF
TGTGCTCTTGGGGAGTTGAGGAGAACTCACACCGATAAACTCATCTTT